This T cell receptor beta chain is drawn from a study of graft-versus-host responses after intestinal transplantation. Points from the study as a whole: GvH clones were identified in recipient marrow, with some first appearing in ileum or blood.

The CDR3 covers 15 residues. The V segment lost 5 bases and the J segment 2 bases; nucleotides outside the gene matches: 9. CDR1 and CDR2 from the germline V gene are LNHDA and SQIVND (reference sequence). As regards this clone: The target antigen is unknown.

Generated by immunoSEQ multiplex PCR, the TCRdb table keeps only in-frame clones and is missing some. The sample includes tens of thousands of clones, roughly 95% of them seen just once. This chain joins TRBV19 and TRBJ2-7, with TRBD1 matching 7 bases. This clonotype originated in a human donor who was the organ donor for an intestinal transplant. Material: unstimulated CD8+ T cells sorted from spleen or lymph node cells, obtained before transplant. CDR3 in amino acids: CASSARQGNPYEQYF. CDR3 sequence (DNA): TGTGCCAGTAGTGCGCGACAGGGTAATCCCTACGAGCAGTACTTC.